This T cell receptor (beta chain) was sequenced during a study of early T cells in non-severe SARS-CoV-2 infection. Study summary: Unsorted whole-blood RNA was sequenced in bulk, leaving chains unpaired.

The protocol attached unique molecular identifiers to individual cDNA molecules. TCRdb redid the calling of the 5' RACE reads with MiXCR, one entry per CDR3 protein. Among more than 65,000 distinct CDR3 sequences listed, about an eighth were seen once. There are a few counts of this clonotype. This receptor was taken from an adult who was a healthcare worker with PCR-confirmed SARS-CoV-2 infection or an uninfected control (not recorded which). The sample taken for sequencing was whole blood.

The CDR3: CASSPTGTGGRTDTQYF. The DNA of the CDR3 is TGTGCCAGCAGCCCCACCGGGACAGGGGGCAGGACAGATACGCAGTATTTT. The chain carries TRBV7-9 and TRBJ2-3; 12 bases are shared with TRBD1. V was pared by 5 bases and J by 3 bases, with 9 bases of the junction left unmatched. CDR1 SEHNR and CDR2 FQNEAQ come from the germline V gene (reference sequence). The CDR3 totals 17 residues.